This T cell receptor (beta chain) was recorded in a study of cytomegalovirus exposure and HLA in healthy donors. At the level of the study: Both the 100 to 150 validation repertoires and the roughly 700 first-cohort repertoires used the same platform, as reported by a later analysis.

The table came from immunoSEQ multiplex PCR; TCRdb's copy has only in-frame clones and leaves some out. The sample consists of some 140,000 clones, around 83% of them appearing once. Whole-study findings and limits: Specificity for CMV antigens was confirmed in vitro for a few of the CMV-associated chains. According to a subsequent analysis, TCR clusters identified in the first cohort showed a tendency to co-occur across the approximately 130 validation repertoires.

Note on this clone: Its cognate antigen is unknown.

V dropped 4 bases and J dropped 6; count of bases not matched to a gene: 5. Germline CDR1 is MGHRA and CDR2 is YSYEKL. The CDR3 covers 14 residues. This receptor was obtained from a human donor in good health. The specimen was PBMCs. This chain joins TRBV4-1 and TRBJ1-2; 10 bases align to TRBD1. The CDR3 region has the DNA TGCGCCAGCAGCCCTCCGGGACAGGGGAATGGCTACACCTTC. Translating gives CASSPPGQGNGYTF.